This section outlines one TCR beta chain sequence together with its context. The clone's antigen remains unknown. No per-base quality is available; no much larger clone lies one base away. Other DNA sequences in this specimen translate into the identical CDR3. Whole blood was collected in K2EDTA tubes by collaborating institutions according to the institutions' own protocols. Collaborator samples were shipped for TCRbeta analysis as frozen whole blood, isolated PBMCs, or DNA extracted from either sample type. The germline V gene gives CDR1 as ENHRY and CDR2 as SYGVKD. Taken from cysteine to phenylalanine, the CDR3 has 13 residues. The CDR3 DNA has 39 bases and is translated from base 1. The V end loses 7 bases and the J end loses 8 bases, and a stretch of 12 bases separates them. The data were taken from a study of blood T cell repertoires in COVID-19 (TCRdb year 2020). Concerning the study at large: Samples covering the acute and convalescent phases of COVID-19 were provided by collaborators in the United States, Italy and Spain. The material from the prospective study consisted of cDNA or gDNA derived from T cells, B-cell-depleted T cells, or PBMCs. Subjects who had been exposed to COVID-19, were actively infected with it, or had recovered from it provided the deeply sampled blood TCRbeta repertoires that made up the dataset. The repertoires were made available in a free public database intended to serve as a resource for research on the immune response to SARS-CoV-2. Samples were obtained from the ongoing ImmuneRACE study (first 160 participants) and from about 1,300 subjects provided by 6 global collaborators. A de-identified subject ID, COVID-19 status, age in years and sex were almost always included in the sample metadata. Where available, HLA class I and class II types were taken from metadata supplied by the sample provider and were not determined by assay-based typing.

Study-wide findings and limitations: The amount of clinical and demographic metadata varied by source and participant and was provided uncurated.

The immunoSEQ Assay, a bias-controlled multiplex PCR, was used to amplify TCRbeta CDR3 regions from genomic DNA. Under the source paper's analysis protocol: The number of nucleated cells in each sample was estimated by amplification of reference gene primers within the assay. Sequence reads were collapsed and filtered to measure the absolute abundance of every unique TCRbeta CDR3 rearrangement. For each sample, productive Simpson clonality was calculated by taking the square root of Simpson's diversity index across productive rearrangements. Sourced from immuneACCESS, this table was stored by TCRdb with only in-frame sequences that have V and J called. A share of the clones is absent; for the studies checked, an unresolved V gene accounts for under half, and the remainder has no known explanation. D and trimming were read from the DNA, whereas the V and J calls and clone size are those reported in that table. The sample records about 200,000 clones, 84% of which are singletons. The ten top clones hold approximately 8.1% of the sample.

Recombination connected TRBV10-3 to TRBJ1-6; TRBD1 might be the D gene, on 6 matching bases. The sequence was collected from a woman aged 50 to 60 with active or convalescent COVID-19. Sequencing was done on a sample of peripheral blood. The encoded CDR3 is CAIKGGADSPLHF. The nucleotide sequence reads TGTGCCATCAAAGGGGGAGCGGATTCACCCCTCCACTTT.